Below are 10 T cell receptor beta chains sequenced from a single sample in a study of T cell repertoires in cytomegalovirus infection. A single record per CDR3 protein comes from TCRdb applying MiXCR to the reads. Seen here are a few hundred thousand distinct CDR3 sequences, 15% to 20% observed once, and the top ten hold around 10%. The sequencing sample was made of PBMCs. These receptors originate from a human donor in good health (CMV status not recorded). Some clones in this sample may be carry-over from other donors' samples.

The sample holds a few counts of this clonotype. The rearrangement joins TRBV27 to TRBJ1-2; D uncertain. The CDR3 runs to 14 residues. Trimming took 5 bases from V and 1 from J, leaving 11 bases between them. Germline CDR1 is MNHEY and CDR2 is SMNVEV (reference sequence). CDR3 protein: CASSNKQDNYGYTF. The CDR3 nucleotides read TGTGCCAGCAGTAATAAGCAGGATAACTATGGCTACACCTTC.

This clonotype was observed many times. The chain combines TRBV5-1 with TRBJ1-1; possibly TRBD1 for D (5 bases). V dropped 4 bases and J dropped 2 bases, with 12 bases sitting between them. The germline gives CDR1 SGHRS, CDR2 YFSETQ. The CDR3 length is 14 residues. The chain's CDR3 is CASSPDRPNTEAFF. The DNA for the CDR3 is TGCGCCAGCAGCCCAGACAGACCTAACACTGAAGCTTTCTTT. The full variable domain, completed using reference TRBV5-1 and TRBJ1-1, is KAGVTQTPRYLIKTRGQQVTLSCSPISGHRSVSWYQQTPGQGLQFLFEYFSETQRNKGNFPGRFSGRQFSNSRSEMNVSTLELGDSALYLCASSPDRPNTEAFFGQGTRLTVV.

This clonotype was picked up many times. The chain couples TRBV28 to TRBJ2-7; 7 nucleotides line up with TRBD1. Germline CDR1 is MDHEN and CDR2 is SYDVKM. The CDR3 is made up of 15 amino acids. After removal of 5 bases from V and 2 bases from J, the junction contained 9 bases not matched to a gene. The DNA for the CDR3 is TGTGCCAGCAGTCTAACAGGGACAGCGGCCTACGAGCAGTACTTC. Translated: CASSLTGTAAYEQYF.

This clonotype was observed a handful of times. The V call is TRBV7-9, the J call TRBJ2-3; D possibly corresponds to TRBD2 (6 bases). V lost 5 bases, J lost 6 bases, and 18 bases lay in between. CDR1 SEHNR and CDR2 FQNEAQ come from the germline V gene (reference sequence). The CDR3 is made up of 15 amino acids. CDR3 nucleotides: TGTGCCAGCAGCCATGCCGGGGGACGAAGGGATACGCAGTATTTT. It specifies CASSHAGGRRDTQYF.

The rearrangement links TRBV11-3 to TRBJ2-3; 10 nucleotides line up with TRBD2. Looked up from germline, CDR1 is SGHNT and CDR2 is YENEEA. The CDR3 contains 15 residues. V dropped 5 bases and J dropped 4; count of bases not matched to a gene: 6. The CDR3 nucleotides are TGTGCCAGCAGCCCCGGACTAGCGGACCCAGATACGCAGTATTTT. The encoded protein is CASSPGLADPDTQYF.

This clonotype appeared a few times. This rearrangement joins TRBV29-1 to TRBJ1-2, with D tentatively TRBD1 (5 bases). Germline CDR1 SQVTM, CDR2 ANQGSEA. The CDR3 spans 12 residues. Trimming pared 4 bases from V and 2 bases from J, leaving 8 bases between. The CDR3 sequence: CSVGRGNYGYTF. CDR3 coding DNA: TGCAGCGTTGGGCGGGGGAACTATGGCTACACCTTC.

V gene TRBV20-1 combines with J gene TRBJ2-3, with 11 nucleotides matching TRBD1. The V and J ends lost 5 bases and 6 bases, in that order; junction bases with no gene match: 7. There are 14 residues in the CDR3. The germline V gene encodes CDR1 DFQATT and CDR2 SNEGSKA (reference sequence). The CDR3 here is CSAASGQGADTQYF. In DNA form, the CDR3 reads TGCAGTGCTGCAAGTGGACAGGGGGCGGATACGCAGTATTTT.

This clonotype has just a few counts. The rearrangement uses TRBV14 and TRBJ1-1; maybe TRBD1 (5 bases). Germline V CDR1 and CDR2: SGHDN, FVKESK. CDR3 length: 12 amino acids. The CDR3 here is CDGGRVNTEAFF. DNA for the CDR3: TGTGATGGGGGAAGGGTGAACACTGAAGCTTTCTTT.

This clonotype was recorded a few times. The CDR3 sequence is CASRLGGMSNEKLFF. The CDR3, as DNA: TGTGCCAGCAGACTAGGGGGTATGAGTAATGAAAAACTGTTTTTT. The chain combines TRBV7-8 with TRBJ1-4, with D perhaps matching TRBD1 (6 bases). The germline V and J ends were trimmed by 6 bases and 4 bases, with 15 bases remaining between them. The germline V gene has CDR1 SGHVS and CDR2 FQNEAQ. This CDR3 comprises 15 residues.

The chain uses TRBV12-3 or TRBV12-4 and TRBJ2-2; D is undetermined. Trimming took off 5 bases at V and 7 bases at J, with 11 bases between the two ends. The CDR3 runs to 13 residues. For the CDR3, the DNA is TGTGCCAGCAGTGACGGCGGTATCGGGGAGCTGTTTTTT. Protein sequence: CASSDGGIGELFF.